This passage covers 3 T cell receptor beta chains from one sample sequenced in a study of T cells in Graves' hyperthyroidism and ophthalmopathy. TCR beta CDR3 region amplification was performed from RNA transcripts. HTBI primers were used for first-round RT-PCR of the TCR CDR3. Each CDR3 protein is one row after TCRdb ran MiXCR on the multiplex PCR reads. The sample has 460,000 or so distinct CDR3 sequences, around 15% seen once. The sample comprised blood. These receptors originate from a woman between 18 and 29 years old with Graves' hyperthyroidism.

This clonotype was seen at least ten times. The chain employs TRBV3-1 and TRBJ2-3, with 9 nucleotides matching TRBD2. CDR1 LGHDT and CDR2 YNNKEL come from the germline V gene (reference sequence). The length of the CDR3 is 15 residues. The junction had 5 bases not matched to a gene; V was cut back by 1 base and J by 6 bases. The CDR3 sequence: CASSQAWLAGDTQYF. CDR3 sequence (DNA): TGTGCCAGCAGCCAAGCGTGGCTAGCGGGGGATACGCAGTATTTT.

The rearrangement uses TRBV30 and TRBJ2-7, with TRBD1 matching 9 bases. The CDR3 spans 11 residues. With 1 base clipped from V and 12 bases from J, the junction kept 4 bases outside the gene matches. CDR1 GTSNPN and CDR2 SVGIG come from the germline V gene (reference sequence). The CDR3 reads CAWSAGQGLYF. CDR3 nucleotide sequence: TGTGCCTGGAGTGCAGGACAGGGGCTGTACTTC.

The table lists this clonotype with many counts. This chain connects TRBV11-3 to TRBJ2-3; the D call may be TRBD1 or TRBD2 (5 bases each). CDR1 SGHNT and CDR2 YENEEA come from the germline V gene. CDR3 size: 15 residues. Trimming stripped 3 bases from V and 5 bases from J, with 15 bases between. CDR3 nucleotides: TGTGCCAGCAGCTTGGGGGTGACTCGGGAAGATACGCAGTATTTT. Protein product: CASSLGVTREDTQYF.